One sample yielded the 27 T cell receptor beta chains listed below, sequenced in a study of blood T cell repertoires in COVID-19. TCRdb's copy holds only in-frame clones and misses some; the assay was immunoSEQ multiplex PCR. The sample has some 120,000 clones; over 75% are singletons. Material: peripheral blood. These receptors originate from a woman aged 55 to 70 with acute or convalescent COVID-19.

The chain has TRBV6-4 and TRBJ2-2; 13 positions match TRBD2. The CDR3 totals 17 residues. V was pared by 7 bases and J by 7 bases, with 12 bases of the junction left unmatched. CDR1 MRHNA and CDR2 SNTAGT come from the germline V gene. The CDR3 DNA sequence: TGTGCCAGCACTTCCACGGGGACTAGCGGGAAACGCGGGGAGCTGTTTTTT. This sequence encodes CASTSTGTSGKRGELFF.

With respect to this clone: The germline gene is not matched at one end of the junction; a read error may be the cause. The CDR3 region is CASSLTGGGETQYF. CDR3 bases: TGTGCTAGCAGCCTTACAGGGGGCGGGGAGACCCAGTACTTC. The genes are TRBV7-7 and TRBJ2-5, with TRBD1 matching over 9 bases. This CDR3 spans 14 amino acids. Germline loops: CDR1 SSHAT, CDR2 FNYEAQ (reference sequence).

This sequence joins TRBV2 and TRBJ1-2, with a weak D call TRBD1 (5 bases). V gave up 8 bases and J gave up 4 bases, with 14 bases separating them. The CDR3 runs 13 residues. Germline V gene lookup returns CDR1 SNHLY and CDR2 FYNNEI. The CDR3 DNA reads TGTGCCAGCGGGGGGTTCCCGATCTATGGCTACACCTTC. It encodes CASGGFPIYGYTF. Filled out from reference TRBV2 and TRBJ1-2, the complete variable domain reads EPEVTQTPSHQVTQMGQEVILRCVPISNHLYFYWYRQILGQKVEFLVSFYNNEISEKSEIFDDQFSVERPDGSNFTLKIRSTKLEDSAMYFCASGGFPIYGYTFGSGTRLTVV.

The J gene is TRBJ2-4, the V gene TRBV24-1, with a tentative D call TRBD2 (5 bases). CDR1 is KGHDR, CDR2 SFDVKD, per germline. Trimming took off 2 bases at V and 3 bases at J, with 22 bases between the two ends. The length of the CDR3 is 19 residues. CDR3 amino acids: CATSDSQSAAGRGKNIQYF. In DNA, the CDR3 is TGTGCCACCAGTGATTCGCAGTCGGCGGCGGGCAGAGGCAAAAACATTCAGTACTTC.

V gene TRBV7-8 combines with J gene TRBJ2-7; D is uncertain. The germline V gene has CDR1 SGHVS and CDR2 FQNEAQ. Trimming cost V 3 bases and J 3 bases, with 12 bases left between them. The CDR3 sequence is 14 residues long. CDR3 sequence: CASSFSPENYEQYV. In nucleotides, the CDR3 is TGTGCCAGCAGCTTCTCCCCGGAGAACTACGAGCAGTACGTC.

The genes are TRBV29-1 and TRBJ2-5; D not resolved. Trimming cost V 4 bases and J 2 bases, with 8 bases left between them. This CDR3 spans 12 amino acids. From germline, CDR1 is SQVTM and CDR2 ANQGSEA. In DNA, the CDR3 is TGCAGCGTTGCCCCCCAGCAAGAGACCCAGTACTTC. It yields the protein CSVAPQQETQYF.

A few counts support this clone. CDR3 in DNA: TGCGCCAGCAGCTTGGATGGCGGAGAGCAGTTCTTC. Protein: CASSLDGGEQFF. The chain combines TRBV5-1 with TRBJ2-1, with unresolved D. Per germline, CDR1 SGHRS and CDR2 YFSETQ. With 0 bases removed from V and 10 bases from J, the gap between germline ends came to 8 bases. The CDR3 consists of 12 residues.

The chain carries TRBV2 and TRBJ2-1; the D gene is possibly TRBD2 (6 bases). Germline V lookup: CDR1 SNHLY, CDR2 FYNNEI. CDR3 length: 13 residues. Deletions cut 4 bases from V and 9 bases from J, with 13 bases between. The chain's CDR3 is CASSVIREAEQFF. CDR3 nucleotide sequence: TGTGCCAGCAGTGTGATCAGGGAGGCTGAGCAGTTCTTC. Full variable domain (outside the CDR3, taken from reference TRBV2 and TRBJ2-1): EPEVTQTPSHQVTQMGQEVILRCVPISNHLYFYWYRQILGQKVEFLVSFYNNEISEKSEIFDDQFSVERPDGSNFTLKIRSTKLEDSAMYFCASSVIREAEQFFGPGTRLTVL.

The rearrangement joins TRBV7-3 to TRBJ2-1, with TRBD2 matching over 7 bases. The CDR3 has 16 amino acids. After removal of 2 bases from V and 4 bases from J, the junction contained 8 bases not matched to a gene. Looked up from germline, CDR1 is SGHTA and CDR2 is FQGTGA. The CDR3 loop is CASSLVPSGKYNEQFF. DNA of the CDR3: TGTGCCAGCAGCTTAGTCCCTAGCGGAAAGTACAATGAGCAGTTCTTC. Full variable domain (outside the CDR3, taken from reference TRBV7-3 and TRBJ2-1): GAGVSQTPSNKVTEKGKYVELRCDPISGHTALYWYRQSLGQGPEFLIYFQGTGAADDSGLPNDRFFAVRPEGSVSTLKIQRTERGDSAVYLCASSLVPSGKYNEQFFGPGTRLTVL.

V gene TRBV7-9 combines with J gene TRBJ2-5, with TRBD2 as a possible D gene (6 bases). Germline V gene data show CDR1 as SEHNR and CDR2 as FQNEAQ (reference sequence). This CDR3 has 15 residues. V dropped 8 bases and J dropped 3 bases, with 19 bases sitting between them. CDR3 protein: CASGPTALAKETQYF. CDR3 coding DNA: TGTGCCAGCGGCCCCACGGCACTAGCTAAAGAGACCCAGTACTTC.

This chain joins TRBV27 and TRBJ2-1; D is undetermined. From germline, CDR1 is MNHEY and CDR2 SMNVEV (reference sequence). Trimming shortened V by 0 bases and J by 7 bases, and 7 bases separated the two germline ends. The CDR3 consists of 13 residues. The CDR3: CASSLSASNEQFF. Written as DNA, the CDR3 is TGTGCCAGCAGTTTATCGGCTTCGAATGAGCAGTTCTTC.

The chain is built from TRBV6-6 and TRBJ1-5; TRBD1 might be the D (5 bases). Trimming cost V 0 bases and J 3 bases, with 9 bases left between them. This CDR3 comprises 15 residues. The germline V gene encodes CDR1 MNHNY and CDR2 SVGAGI (reference sequence). As DNA, the CDR3 is TGTGCCAGCAGTTACTCAGGGGCGGCCAATCAGCCCCAGCATTTT. Translating it yields CASSYSGAANQPQHF.

This clone came up a few times. The chain is built from TRBV5-6 and TRBJ1-2, with 8 bases identical to TRBD1. The CDR3 is 14 residues long. With V trimmed by 3 bases and J by 4 bases, 5 bases remained unmatched. Per germline, CDR1 SGHDT and CDR2 YYEEEE. CDR3 in amino acids: CASSSRTGRYGYTF. In DNA form, the CDR3 reads TGTGCCAGCAGCTCTCGGACAGGGCGCTATGGCTACACCTTC. Full variable domain (missing parts from reference TRBV5-6 and TRBJ1-2): DAGVTQSPTHLIKTRGQQVTLRCSPKSGHDTVSWYQQALGQGPQFIFQYYEEEERQRGNFPDRFSGHQFPNYSSELNVNALLLGDSALYLCASSSRTGRYGYTFGSGTRLTVV.

The rearrangement links TRBV28 to TRBJ1-6; maybe TRBD1 (5 bases). In germline, CDR1 is MDHEN, CDR2 SYDVKM. The length of the CDR3 is 13 residues. Trimming shortened V by 7 bases and J by 9 bases, and 13 bases separated the two germline ends. Here the CDR3 DNA reads TGTGCCAGCAATCTACTAAGGGGTTCACCCCTCCACTTT. Translation gives CASNLLRGSPLHF.

This chain joins TRBV6-5 and TRBJ2-7; 7 nucleotides line up with TRBD1. V gave up 8 bases and J gave up 1 base; unmatched junction bases: 5. CDR3 size: 13 residues. The germline V gene encodes CDR1 MNHEY and CDR2 SVGAGI. The CDR3 region has the DNA TGTGCCAGCCAACAGGGGAAGTCCTACGAGCAGTACTTC. This translates into CASQQGKSYEQYF.

This clone was detected only once. Here the CDR3 reads CASSIDEQETQYF. CDR3 in DNA: TGTGCCAGTAGTATAGATGAGCAAGAGACCCAGTACTTC. The chain is built from TRBV19 and TRBJ2-5; unclear D gene. This CDR3 spans 13 amino acids. Trimming pared 0 bases from V and 2 bases from J, leaving 4 bases between. Germline-derived CDR1 and CDR2 are LNHDA and SQIVND (reference sequence).

The chain links TRBV25-1 to TRBJ2-5, with 7 bases matching TRBD2. The CDR3 length is 14 residues. Germline V gene data show CDR1 as MGHDK and CDR2 as SYGVNS. The J segment lost 1 base and the V segment lost 8 bases, leaving 7 bases of the junction unmatched. CDR3 in amino acids: CASATPGGQETQYF. In DNA form, the CDR3 reads TGTGCCAGCGCGACCCCGGGGGGCCAAGAGACCCAGTACTTC.

V gene TRBV28 combines with J gene TRBJ1-5, with D uncertain. V gave up 7 bases and J gave up 7 bases, with 14 bases separating them. The CDR3 spans 13 residues. CDR1 is MDHEN and CDR2 is SYDVKM in the germline V gene. Here the CDR3 DNA reads TGTGCCAGCATCACCTCCCCGGGGCAGCCCCAGCATTTT. As protein: CASITSPGQPQHF.

This clone was recorded once. The rearrangement links TRBV19 to TRBJ1-5; 7 positions agree with TRBD1. Germline-derived CDR1 and CDR2 are LNHDA and SQIVND (reference sequence). The CDR3 loop spans 16 amino acids. Losses at the gene ends were 5 bases for V and 1 base for J; bases not matched to a gene: 8. CDR3: CASSLLSRGSNQPQHF. The CDR3 coding sequence is TGTGCCAGTAGTCTGCTTTCCAGGGGGAGCAATCAGCCCCAGCATTTT. Looking up the rest from reference TRBV19 and TRBJ1-5 gives the full variable domain: DGGITQSPKYLFRKEGQNVTLSCEQNLNHDAMYWYRQDPGQGLRLIYYSQIVNDFQKGDIAEGYSVSREKKESFPLTVTSAQKNPTAFYLCASSLLSRGSNQPQHFGDGTRLSIL.

The gene calls are TRBV5-5 and TRBJ2-1; the D is unclear. The germline gives CDR1 SGHKS, CDR2 YYEKEE (reference sequence). Trimming shortened V by 2 bases and J by 2 bases, and 11 bases separated the two germline ends. The CDR3 covers 15 residues. CDR3 nucleotides: TGTGCCAGCAGCTTTGCAGGTCTTACCTACAATGAGCAGTTCTTC. It yields the protein CASSFAGLTYNEQFF.

The chain joins TRBV7-9 to TRBJ1-5, with D unresolved. Germline V CDR1 and CDR2: SEHNR, FQNEAQ (reference sequence). V was cut by 6 bases and J by 3 bases, with 15 bases left in between. The CDR3 is made up of 15 amino acids. The CDR3 sequence is CASSPGPDPNQPQHF. The CDR3 nucleotides read TGTGCCAGCAGTCCTGGCCCAGATCCCAATCAGCCCCAGCATTTT.

V and J are TRBV25-1 and TRBJ2-5; D is unresolved. The CDR3 sequence is 14 residues long. Between the trimmed V and J ends, which lost 5 bases and 2 bases, there was a span of 12 bases. Germline V CDR1 and CDR2: MGHDK, SYGVNS. CDR3 nucleotides: TGTGCCAGCAGTCCGGTACTTATTCAAGAGACCCAGTACTTC. Translation gives CASSPVLIQETQYF.

The chain combines TRBV4-1 with TRBJ1-1, with TRBD1 matching over 7 bases. Germline V gives CDR1 MGHRA, CDR2 YSYEKL. The CDR3 is 16 residues long. V gave up 1 base and J gave up 5 bases; unmatched junction bases: 10. CDR3 residues: CASSQALRGRGTEAFF. The CDR3 nucleotides read TGCGCCAGCAGCCAAGCCCTGAGGGGGCGCGGGACTGAAGCTTTCTTT.

This chain uses TRBV3-1 (or the pseudogene TRBV3-2) with TRBJ1-1; TRBD1 is a possible D gene (6 bases). V was shortened by 4 bases and J by 1 base, with 10 bases between the two germline ends. The CDR3 spans 14 residues. Germline lookup yields CDR1 LGHDT and CDR2 YNNKEL (reference sequence). CDR3 bases: TGTGCCAGCAGCCCGGGACACCCGAACACTGAAGCTTTCTTT. Amino acid sequence: CASSPGHPNTEAFF.

V and J are TRBV6-5 and TRBJ1-2, with D uncertain. Germline CDR1 is MNHEY and CDR2 is SVGAGI. This CDR3 is built from 13 residues. Between the trimmed V and J ends, which lost 9 bases and 2 bases, there was a span of 13 bases. In nucleotides, the CDR3 is TGTGCCAGTCAAATGTTGCGGAACTATGGCTACACCTTC. Translation gives CASQMLRNYGYTF.

The chain links TRBV2 to TRBJ2-7, with D perhaps matching TRBD1 (5 bases). The CDR3 runs to 18 residues. With 3 bases removed from V and 3 bases from J, the gap between germline ends came to 24 bases. In germline, CDR1 is SNHLY, CDR2 FYNNEI. CDR3 bases: TGTGCCAGCAGTGAGAAGAGTGTGGCAATCCTAAGGGGCTACGAGCAGTACTTC. This codes for CASSEKSVAILRGYEQYF. Full variable domain (remainder filled in from reference TRBV2 and TRBJ2-7): EPEVTQTPSHQVTQMGQEVILRCVPISNHLYFYWYRQILGQKVEFLVSFYNNEISEKSEIFDDQFSVERPDGSNFTLKIRSTKLEDSAMYFCASSEKSVAILRGYEQYFGPGTRLTVT.

The genes are TRBV5-1 and TRBJ1-1, with 9 positions matching TRBD1. This CDR3 is built from 16 residues. With V trimmed by 4 bases and J by 0 bases, 7 bases remained unmatched. Per germline, CDR1 SGHRS and CDR2 YFSETQ. The CDR3 DNA follows: TGCGCCAGCAGCCCGGGGACAGGGACTTTGAACACTGAAGCTTTCTTT. Its translation: CASSPGTGTLNTEAFF.